This TCR beta chain comes out of a study of T-cell memory formation after mild COVID-19. Study-level background: For the most part, TCR clusters were specific to one donor.

Germline lookup yields CDR1 SGHVS and CDR2 FNYEAQ. CDR3 length: 13 amino acids. With 0 bases removed from V and 3 bases from J, the gap between germline ends came to 6 bases. TCRdb re-called the 5' RACE reads with MiXCR, one entry per CDR3 protein. Of 300,000 to 350,000 distinct CDR3 sequences in the sample, roughly 13% are singletons; the top ten hold 21%. This clonotype was obtained from a man aged 18 to 30 who had mild COVID-19 (a few samples of this study predate the infection). Cell type and time point are not known. The specimen sequenced was PBMCs or a T cell subset sorted from them (not recorded which). The chain uses TRBV7-6 and TRBJ2-7; D ambiguous. In DNA form, the CDR3 reads TGTGCCAGCAGCTTAGCCACAGACTACGAGCAGTACTTC. This encodes CASSLATDYEQYF.